This T cell receptor beta chain stems from a study of cytomegalovirus exposure and HLA in healthy donors (dated by TCRdb to the late 2010s). For context, the study as a whole: An earlier analysis of about 530 of the donors reported approximately 300 Gb of sequence data and 95 million to 140 million unique TCR beta sequences obtained from about 200 million T cells. An early release that covered some 630 HLA-typed donors contained around 330 gigabases of sequencing data and about 84 million unique TCR sequences. Of the approximately 400 genotyped donors, roughly 76% were placed in the genetic ancestry cluster associated with self-reported Caucasian donors. The study aimed to test whether cataloging public T cell receptors could reveal signatures of past pathogen exposure. The T cell repertoires of under 750 subjects were profiled by immunosequencing and related to cytomegalovirus serostatus. Along with the approximately 700-subject first cohort, a separate validation cohort of some 130 different subjects was used. The study combined high-throughput TCR immunosequencing, statistical association of individual TCRs with disease status, and machine learning to predict cytomegalovirus infection status. A later analysis re-examined previously published TCR beta repertoires from over 500 donors and added high-resolution HLA genotyping to investigate patterns of TCR occurrence. Rather than using new phenotypic data, the later analysis identified candidate immune exposures from TCR beta sequences and from how often those sequences occurred across donors. In an earlier analysis of a few hundred of the donors, high-throughput TCR beta sequencing was used to judge whether each TCR beta V gene segment behaved as functional or pseudogenic. Donor age, sex, ethnicity and CMV serostatus were compiled together with the repertoire data. In a later genetic analysis, genome-wide SNP genotypes for about 65% of the 666 donors were used, and that subset was treated as a discovery cohort. Every repertoire in the discovery cohort had been generated on one and the same sequencing platform. Class I and class II HLA loci were covered by the typing at four-digit resolution. The number of typed donors differed by locus: 629-630 for A, B, C, DRB1 and DQB1; some 500 for DQA1; 606 for DPA1; and approximately 450 for DPB1. Roughly five DR-DQ haplotypes were handled as single units for association and clustering because linkage in the cohort was strong. Across under 500 genotyped donors of the cohort, an average of about 240,000 unique TCR beta nucleotide sequences per donor were sequenced, and 15% to 20% of those sequences were non-productive.

Trimming removed 6 bases from V and 8 bases from J, leaving 10 bases between the germline ends. The germline V gene encodes CDR1 MDHEN and CDR2 SYDVKM. Including cysteine and phenylalanine, the CDR3 has 11 amino acids. The only DNA kept is the CDR3, 33 bases in frame from the first base. The cohort was made up of 500 to 850 healthy bone marrow donors. Cohort members were all nominally healthy when sampled, although unrecorded immune exposures were likely present. CMV serostatus was positive for approximately 300 and negative for about 50% of the roughly 670 cohort members, and was not recorded for this donor. A peripheral blood sample was collected from each donor, and TCR beta sequencing was performed on peripheral blood mononuclear cells. Genomic DNA extraction from the blood cell samples was performed with the Qiagen DNeasy Blood Extraction Kit. Concerning this clone itself: Its target antigen remains unknown. Per-nucleotide qualities are absent, and no much larger clonotype sits a single base away. The sample contains more than one DNA sequence encoding this CDR3.

Overall study results and their limits: Broadly in line with IMGT annotations, most TCR beta V segments showed up in productive rearrangements about 87% or about 30% of the time in an earlier analysis of 450 to 750 of the donors. A cluster of highly shared sequence variants was judged likely to be a technical artifact of the sequencing pipeline. The study listed 150 to 200 TCR beta chains as associated with cytomegalovirus. Because HLA typing was unavailable for some donors at each locus, only the typed subset was used in association tests. Linkage disequilibrium might explain the correlated functional status among segregating V segments, but an unknown experimental factor could not be excluded. Because counts were too low, roughly 18 rarely observed V segments, including chromosome 9 orphons, were left out of the earlier analysis of a few hundred of the donors. In a later analysis, TCR association rates were found to vary across HLA loci, with the most associated TCRs seen for DRB1 alleles and the fewest for HLA-C alleles. The classifier was reported to diagnose cytomegalovirus status with high specificity and sensitivity in both the original cohort and the validation cohort. In this cohort, only TCR beta chains were sequenced, and detectable features were limited by the absence of alpha or paired-chain data. In a later genetic analysis, fewer N-insertions in productive TCRs were reported among donors in an Asian-associated ancestry cluster than the roughly 710-donor mean. While some public TCRs were present in many individuals, most TCR sequences turned up only very rarely across donors. Immune exposure information for the cohort was limited to CMV serostatus. Because the 87-base-pair reads could not distinguish some IMGT-functional V segments, including TRBV6-2 and TRBV6-3, those segments were excluded. A further reported finding was that TCR beta sequences accurately predicted the HLA-A and HLA-B alleles for most subjects in the first cohort. At a false discovery rate of 0.05, a later analysis linked about 16,000 TCR beta sequences to specific HLA alleles. In a later analysis, HLA-associated TCR beta chains were found to be more clonally expanded and to have lower generation probabilities than equally common non-associated chains. Assigning TCR associations to individual alleles was difficult when HLA alleles, especially DR and DQ, strongly co-occurred. Most CMV-associated TCR beta chains appeared to be HLA-restricted in a later analysis, and the HLA associations seemed to be driven largely by CMV exposure. Sequencing depth was assumed to be roughly uniform across donors in the presence/absence analyses, though that assumption may not hold. A few of the identified cytomegalovirus-associated TCR beta chains were confirmed in vitro to be specific for cytomegalovirus antigens. An association between a missense DCLRE1C variant and V-gene and J-gene trimming of TCR beta chains was found in a later genetic analysis and replicated in an independent cohort. According to the authors, the approach could potentially be generalized to other disease states and immunological phenotypes. In a later analysis, several top co-occurrence clusters were reported to appear linked to parvovirus B19, influenza, CMV and Epstein-Barr virus.

Library prep was done by the immunoSEQ multiplex PCR assay. For the multiplex PCR, a mixture combining 60 forward primers for TCR Vbeta segments and 13 reverse primers for TCR Jbeta segments was used. The CDR3 region of rearranged TCR beta genes was amplified from genomic DNA with a multiplex PCR assay. On the Illumina HiSeq System, the amplified TCR beta libraries were sequenced as 87-base-pair reads. From the authors' description of their analysis: A later analysis counted approximately 84 million unique TCR beta chains across the 650 to 700 repertoires, and about 10 million of these chains were shared by at least two donors. Raw reads were error-corrected and collapsed into unique sequences by a nearest-neighbor algorithm in which closely related sequences were merged to remove PCR and sequencing errors. Alignment of CDR3 sequences to IMGT reference sequences was used to assign V, D and J gene segments. Each retained sequence needed at least a six-nucleotide match to both a V gene segment and a J gene segment. Rearrangements were called productive when the CDR3 lacked stop codons and stayed in frame with V and J; all others were non-productive. Following IMGT convention, CDR3 was defined as the stretch from the second conserved V-encoded cysteine to the conserved J-encoded phenylalanine. In an earlier analysis of 550 to 650 of the donors, sequences lacking an unambiguous match to a single V gene segment were excluded. An earlier analysis of under 750 of the donors called V segments functional above 56.7% productive rearrangements and segregating when the between-donor standard deviation exceeded 5%. A statistical classification framework was built to diagnose cytomegalovirus status from the catalog of TCR beta chain sequences. A later analysis assigned V and J genes by comparing TCR nucleotide sequences with IMGT/GENE-DB human TR gene sequences. In a later analysis, CDR3 sequences and most-parsimonious VDJ recombination scenarios were assigned using the TCRdist pipeline. In a later analysis, each TCR beta chain was defined by its CDR3 amino acid sequence together with its V-gene family, and reads lacking a unique V-gene family were excluded. To address suspected cross-contamination and a sequencing artifact, a later analysis removed approximately 590 highly shared, low-generation-probability nucleotide sequences. In a later analysis, a clonal expansion index for each public chain was calculated from normalized within-repertoire ranks of inferred template counts. In a later analysis, generation probabilities were computed with a VDJ recombination model fitted to out-of-frame rearrangements, and the resulting probabilities were checked against IGoR. In a later analysis, hypergeometric tests were used to score TCR-TCR, TCR-HLA and TCR-CMV co-occurrence, with a repertoire-size bias correction applied to TCR pairs. A later analysis estimated false discovery rates by permuting HLA or CMV assignments 20 times. A later analysis grouped co-occurring TCRs with DBSCAN, adding TCRdist sequence similarity when clustering within HLA-allele-positive subsets. Repertoires with fewer than 30,000 or more than 120,000 public chains, plus five repertoires with anomalous nucleotide sharing, were excluded from co-occurrence clustering. TCRdb took over this immuneACCESS table, retaining in-frame rearrangements with V and J assigned. Such tables are incomplete; in checked studies, under half of the missing clones stem from an unresolved V gene, and the remainder is unexplained. V, J and clone size reflect that table, while D and trimming were determined from the DNA. Present in this sample are about 130,000 clones, approximately 78% of which were seen just once. The ten largest clonotypes hold 2.9% of the sample.

The sequenced sample was PBMCs. The origin of this receptor is a human donor in good health. The V and J segments used are TRBV28 and TRBJ1-1, with the D gene not clear enough to name. This receptor has the CDR3 CASSLGGEAFF. DNA sequence: TGTGCCAGCAGCCTGGGCGGGGAAGCTTTCTTT.